The sequence of this T cell receptor beta chain was determined in a study of T-cell memory formation after mild COVID-19. Each CDR3 protein gets one entry after TCRdb re-called the 5' RACE reads with MiXCR. The profile shows about 140,000 distinct CDR3 sequences, about 14% of them singletons. This clonotype was counted a few times. Its antigen remains unknown. There are 14 residues in the CDR3. V gave up 7 bases and J gave up 6 bases; unmatched junction bases: 3. Study-level points and caveats: Clones that contracted from day 15 to 85 had balanced CD4/CD8; later expanders were CD4+ biased. Most CD4+ clones that shrank were in CM and EM, while CD8+ ones turned up in EMRA.

The V gene is TRBV12-3 or TRBV12-4, the J gene TRBJ2-1, with TRBD2 identical over 13 bases. Sequencing was done on a sample of PBMCs or a T cell subset sorted from them (not recorded which). The sequence was obtained from an adult woman who had mild COVID-19 (a few samples of this study predate the infection). Cell type and time point are not known. The CDR3 bases are TGTGCCAGCATGGGGACTAGCGGGACCAATGAGCAGTTCTTC. Protein: CASMGTSGTNEQFF.